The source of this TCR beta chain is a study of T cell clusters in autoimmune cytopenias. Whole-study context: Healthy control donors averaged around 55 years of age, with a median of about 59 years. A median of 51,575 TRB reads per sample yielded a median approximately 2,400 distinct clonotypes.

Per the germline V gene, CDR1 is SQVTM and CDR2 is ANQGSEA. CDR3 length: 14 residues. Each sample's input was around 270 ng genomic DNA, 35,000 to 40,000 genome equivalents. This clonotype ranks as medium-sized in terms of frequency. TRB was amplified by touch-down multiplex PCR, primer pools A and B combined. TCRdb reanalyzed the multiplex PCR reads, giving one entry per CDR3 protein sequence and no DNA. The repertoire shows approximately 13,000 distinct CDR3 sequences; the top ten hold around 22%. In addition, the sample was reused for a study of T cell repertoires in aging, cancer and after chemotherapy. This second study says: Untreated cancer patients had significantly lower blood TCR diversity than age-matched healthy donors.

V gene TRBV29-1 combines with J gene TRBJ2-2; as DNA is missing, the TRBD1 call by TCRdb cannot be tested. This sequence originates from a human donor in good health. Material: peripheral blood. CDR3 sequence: CSVSRDINTGELFF.